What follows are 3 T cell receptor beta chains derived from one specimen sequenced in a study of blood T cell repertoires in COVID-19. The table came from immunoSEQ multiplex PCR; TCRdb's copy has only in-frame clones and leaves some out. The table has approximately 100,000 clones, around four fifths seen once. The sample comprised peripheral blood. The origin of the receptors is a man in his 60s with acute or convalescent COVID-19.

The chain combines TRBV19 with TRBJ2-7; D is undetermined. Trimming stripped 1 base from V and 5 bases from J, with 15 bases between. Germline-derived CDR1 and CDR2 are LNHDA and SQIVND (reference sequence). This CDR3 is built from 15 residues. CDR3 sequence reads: CASSIGADLRNEQYF. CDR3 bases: TGTGCCAGTAGTATAGGGGCAGACCTCAGGAACGAGCAGTACTTC.

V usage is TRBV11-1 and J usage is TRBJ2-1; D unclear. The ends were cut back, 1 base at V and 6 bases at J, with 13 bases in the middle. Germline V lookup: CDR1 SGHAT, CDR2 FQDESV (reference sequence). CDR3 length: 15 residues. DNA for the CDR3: TGTGCCAGCAGCTTAGAGTATTCCGGAGCCAATGAGCAGTTCTTC. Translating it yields CASSLEYSGANEQFF.

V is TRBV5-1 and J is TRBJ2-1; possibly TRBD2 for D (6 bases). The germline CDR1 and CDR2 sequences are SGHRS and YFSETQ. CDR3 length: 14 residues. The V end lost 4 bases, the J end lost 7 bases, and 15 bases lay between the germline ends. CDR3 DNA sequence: TGCGCCAGCAGCCTAACGGGGGTTGGAAATGAGCAGTTCTTC. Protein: CASSLTGVGNEQFF.